A single sample gave rise to the 27 T cell receptor beta chains below, sequenced in a study of human T cells and chemical hapten exposure. TCRdb reprocessed the RACE reads with MiXCR, giving one entry per CDR3 protein. The table includes approximately 72,000 distinct CDR3 sequences, around 10% detected once. Time point in this sample: patch test 3, about 24 weeks after DPC sensitization. The sample's treatment: therapeutic diphenylcyclopropenone sensitization with weekly scalp DPC. The sample in question was whole blood, obtained in connection with sensitization to the hapten diphenylcyclopropenone (DPC). These receptor sequences come from a woman between 45 and 65 years old with alopecia areata. Some clones in this sample may be carry-over from other donors' samples.

This clonotype was picked up many times. This sequence joins TRBV4-3 and TRBJ2-2; D is unresolved. Trimming removed 3 bases at V and 3 bases at J, with 8 bases between. The CDR3 has 14 amino acids. Germline CDR1 and CDR2: LGHNA and YSLEER. CDR3 sequence (DNA): TGCGCCAGCAGCCAGGAAGGATACACCGGGGAGCTGTTTTTT. Translated, it gives CASSQEGYTGELFF.

The chain combines TRBV3-1 with TRBJ2-7, with 9 bases that match TRBD2. CDR3 length equals 15 residues. V dropped 5 bases and J dropped 1; count of bases not matched to a gene: 6. Germline CDR1 is LGHDT and CDR2 is YNNKEL (reference sequence). The CDR3 region has the DNA TGTGCCAGCAGCTCCGGACTAGCGTATTCCTACGAGCAGTACTTC. Encoded protein: CASSSGLAYSYEQYF.

In this sample, this clonotype turned up many times. The chain couples TRBV6-1 to TRBJ1-1, with TRBD1 matching over 7 bases. Germline V gives CDR1 MNHNS, CDR2 SASEGT. The V segment lost 5 bases and the J segment 0 bases; nucleotides outside the gene matches: 6. This CDR3 contains 15 residues. CDR3 region: CASSPQGSMNTEAFF. The CDR3 DNA follows: TGTGCCAGCAGTCCACAGGGGAGCATGAACACTGAAGCTTTCTTT.

This clonotype was detected only a few times. V usage is TRBV11-1 and J usage is TRBJ2-3; 8 nucleotides match TRBD1. V trimming: 5 bases; J trimming: 5 bases; junction bases outside the gene matches: 9. The CDR3 totals 15 residues. Germline CDR1 reads SGHAT; CDR2 reads FQDESV (reference sequence). CDR3 loop: CASSLPRGRVDTQYF. The CDR3 DNA is TGTGCCAGCAGCCTCCCCAGGGGGCGCGTAGATACGCAGTATTTT.

This clonotype was detected only a few times. The chain employs TRBV29-1 and TRBJ2-3; the match to TRBD2 covers 8 bases. J was trimmed by 7 bases and V by 3 bases; bases with no gene match: 3. The CDR3 contains 12 residues. The germline CDR1 and CDR2 sequences are SQVTM and ANQGSEA. In DNA form, the CDR3 reads TGCAGCGTTGACGGGAGGGGCAATACGCAGTATTTT. Translated, it gives CSVDGRGNTQYF.

In this sample, this clonotype turned up a few times. The chain links TRBV6-5 to TRBJ2-6; unclear D gene. V gave up 4 bases and J gave up 2 bases, with 0 bases separating them. Germline V gene sequence: CDR1 MNHEY, CDR2 SVGAGI. The CDR3 has 12 amino acids. The CDR3 here is CASSSGANVLTF. CDR3 sequence (DNA): TGTGCCAGCAGTTCTGGGGCCAACGTCCTGACTTTC.

V usage is TRBV7-9 and J usage is TRBJ2-5, with D perhaps matching TRBD2 (5 bases). CDR1 and CDR2 from the germline V gene are SEHNR and FQNEAQ (reference sequence). The CDR3 is 15 residues long. Between the trimmed V and J ends, which lost 3 bases and 5 bases, there was a span of 16 bases. The CDR3 DNA sequence: TGTGCCAGCAGCTTGGACCTAGCATCGGGCGAGACCCAGTACTTC. Residues: CASSLDLASGETQYF.

This clonotype has just a few counts. V and J are TRBV6-1 and TRBJ1-2; TRBD1 agrees at 7 bases. Germline trimming cut 9 bases from V and 4 bases from J; bases unmatched to any gene: 11. This CDR3 comprises 14 residues. Germline V gene data show CDR1 as MNHNS and CDR2 as SASEGT. The CDR3 loop reads CASKPGTASYGYTF. CDR3 coding DNA: TGTGCCAGTAAACCCGGGACAGCTTCCTATGGCTACACCTTC.

Many counts were recorded for this clonotype. The rearrangement links TRBV27 to TRBJ2-2; no definite D call. V dropped 4 bases and J dropped 4 bases, with 7 bases sitting between them. The CDR3 covers 13 residues. The germline V gene encodes CDR1 MNHEY and CDR2 SMNVEV (reference sequence). The CDR3 spells CASSSWLTGELFF. In DNA form, the CDR3 reads TGTGCCAGCAGTTCCTGGCTCACCGGGGAGCTGTTTTTT.

The V call is TRBV2, the J call TRBJ2-1; weak D call: TRBD2 (5 bases). The CDR3 totals 12 residues. The ends were cut back, 8 bases at V and 10 bases at J, with 15 bases in the middle. Germline V CDR1 and CDR2: SNHLY, FYNNEI. The CDR3 loop is CASLGEGQEQFF. The CDR3 DNA is TGTGCCAGCCTCGGGGAAGGGCAGGAGCAGTTCTTC.

In its sample, this clonotype was seen many times. V and J are TRBV6-1 and TRBJ2-2, with 10 bases fitting TRBD2. The CDR3 has 16 amino acids. Germline V lookup: CDR1 MNHNS, CDR2 SASEGT. V gave up 6 bases and J gave up 3 bases; unmatched junction bases: 7. The CDR3 loop is CASSPQSGRDTGELFF. DNA for the CDR3: TGTGCCAGCAGCCCCCAAAGCGGGAGGGACACCGGGGAGCTGTTTTTT.

V is TRBV9 and J is TRBJ2-5; TRBD2 agrees at 7 bases. Germline CDR1 reads SGDLS; CDR2 reads YYNGEE. CDR3 length: 15 residues. J lost 3 bases, V lost 4 bases, and 9 bases had no gene match. CDR3 sequence reads: CASSPKELAEETQYF. CDR3 DNA sequence: TGTGCCAGCAGCCCCAAGGAGCTAGCGGAAGAGACCCAGTACTTC.

This clonotype occurred many times. The CDR3 region has the DNA TGTGCCAGCAGCTTAGATAGTACCGCCGGCGGTGGCTACACCTTC. This sequence encodes CASSLDSTAGGGYTF. The chain links TRBV7-2 to TRBJ1-2; D is uncertain. The V and J ends lost 1 base and 7 bases respectively, with 16 bases between them. The CDR3 is 15 residues long. The germline V gene has CDR1 SGHTA and CDR2 FQGNSA.

This clonotype was picked up many times. The chain is built from TRBV2 and TRBJ2-5, with TRBD1 identical over 7 bases. Unmatched junction bases numbered 3, after V lost 6 bases and J lost 2 bases. This CDR3 comprises 13 residues. Germline CDR1 is SNHLY and CDR2 is FYNNEI. CDR3 sequence reads: CASRQGQQETQYF. The CDR3 DNA reads TGTGCCAGCAGACAGGGACAGCAAGAGACCCAGTACTTC.

This clonotype was picked up many times. V and J are TRBV5-1 and TRBJ2-3; 11 nucleotides agree with TRBD2. CDR3 length: 16 amino acids. V lost 3 bases to trimming and J lost 4 bases; unmatched junction nucleotides: 7. CDR1 is SGHRS and CDR2 is YFSETQ in the germline V gene. CDR3 nucleotide sequence: TGCGCCAGCAGCTCCCAACTAGCGGGAGTTTCAGATACGCAGTATTTT. It specifies CASSSQLAGVSDTQYF.

V is TRBV10-2 and J is TRBJ1-5, with 7 bases lining up with TRBD1. This CDR3 region has 15 residues. CDR1 and CDR2 from the germline V gene are WSHSY and SAAADI. V was clipped by 6 bases and J by 5 bases; unmatched bases: 10. The CDR3 region has the DNA TGCGCCAGCAGGCAACAGGGGACGAAGGATCAGCCCCAGCATTTT. Amino acid sequence: CASRQQGTKDQPQHF.

This clonotype was recorded a few times. The chain uses TRBV5-6 and TRBJ1-6; TRBD1 matches 7 bases. This CDR3 has 15 residues. V trimming: 5 bases; J trimming: 10 bases; junction bases outside the gene matches: 12. In germline, CDR1 is SGHDT, CDR2 YYEEEE. Written as DNA, the CDR3 is TGTGCCAGCAGTTCTACAGGGGAGAGCTGGTCACCCCTCCACTTT. Its protein product is CASSSTGESWSPLHF.

The chain uses TRBV7-9 and TRBJ1-1; D is ambiguous. The germline V gene has CDR1 SEHNR and CDR2 FQNEAQ (reference sequence). CDR3 size: 13 residues. Trimming removed 1 base from V and 7 bases from J, with 10 bases in between. The CDR3, as DNA: TGTGCCAGCAGCTTAGACGACAAGTTTGAAGCTTTCTTT. Encoded protein: CASSLDDKFEAFF.

The sample holds a few counts of this clonotype. This chain links TRBV5-1 with TRBJ2-7; D is uncertain. The ends were cut back, 2 bases at V and 2 bases at J, with 11 bases in the middle. The CDR3 sequence is 14 residues long. CDR1 is SGHRS and CDR2 is YFSETQ in the germline V gene. The CDR3 nucleotides are TGCGCCAGCAGCTTTAGGTCAGAGACCTACGAGCAGTACTTC. Translating it yields CASSFRSETYEQYF.

This clonotype was recorded at least ten times. The rearrangement joins TRBV5-5 to TRBJ1-1; TRBD1 aligns across 7 bases. The CDR3 consists of 15 residues. Germline loops: CDR1 SGHKS, CDR2 YYEKEE (reference sequence). With 3 bases clipped from V and 11 bases from J, the junction kept 16 bases outside the gene matches. The DNA for the CDR3 is TGTGCCAGCAGCTCGGCGCTTACGAAAACAGGGGCTGCTTTCTTT. Its translation: CASSSALTKTGAAFF.

The rearrangement links TRBV7-2 to TRBJ1-2; no firm D call. Germline V gene data show CDR1 as SGHTA and CDR2 as FQGNSA. Trimming left V 1 base short and J 4 bases short, with 7 bases between. The CDR3 is 13 amino acids. The CDR3 loop reads CASSLDGPYGYTF. The CDR3 DNA reads as TGTGCCAGCAGCTTAGATGGGCCCTATGGCTACACCTTC.

The chain couples TRBV6-5 to TRBJ1-5; D remains ambiguous. The V end was cut by 5 bases, the J end by 0 bases, with 11 bases between. Germline values: CDR1 MNHEY, CDR2 SVGAGI. The CDR3 has 15 amino acids. CDR3 sequence reads: CASSHAVGSNQPQHF. In DNA form, the CDR3 reads TGTGCCAGCAGTCACGCGGTCGGTAGCAATCAGCCCCAGCATTTT.

The sample holds a few counts of this clonotype. This sequence joins TRBV20-1 and TRBJ1-1, with D maybe TRBD1 (5 bases). In germline, CDR1 is DFQATT, CDR2 SNEGSKA (reference sequence). Trimming took off 0 bases at V and 1 base at J, with 9 bases between the two ends. The CDR3 is made up of 14 amino acids. CDR3: CSARDQGSNTEAFF. CDR3 DNA sequence: TGCAGTGCTAGAGACCAGGGATCGAACACTGAAGCTTTCTTT.

The J gene is TRBJ2-1, the V gene TRBV6-6; 10 nucleotides agree with TRBD2. There are 13 residues in the CDR3. V trimming: 9 bases; J trimming: 5 bases; junction bases outside the gene matches: 4. In germline, CDR1 is MNHNY, CDR2 SVGAGI (reference sequence). CDR3 DNA sequence: TGTGCCAGTACCGGGACTAGCGACAATGAGCAGTTCTTC. Its protein is CASTGTSDNEQFF.

V usage is TRBV4-1 and J usage is TRBJ2-2, with TRBD2 identical over 10 bases. This CDR3 region has 17 residues. Unmatched junction bases numbered 12, after V lost 7 bases and J lost 4 bases. Germline V CDR1 and CDR2: MGHRA, YSYEKL. The CDR3 region is CASTRTAQRGGTGELFF. The CDR3 coding sequence is TGCGCCAGCACCCGAACCGCCCAGCGGGGGGGCACCGGGGAGCTGTTTTTT.

This clonotype appeared many times. The chain recombines TRBV5-1 with TRBJ1-1; D unclear. Trimming removed 0 bases at V and 4 bases at J, with 7 bases between. CDR1 is SGHRS, CDR2 YFSETQ, per germline. The CDR3 length is 13 residues. The CDR3 nucleotides are TGCGCCAGCAGCTTGGAGGGTCCCACTGAAGCTTTCTTT. This codes for CASSLEGPTEAFF.

This clonotype was found a few times. The chain uses TRBV6-6 and TRBJ1-1; the match to TRBD1 covers 7 bases. The CDR3 runs to 16 residues. Germline trimming cut 4 bases from V and 1 base from J; bases unmatched to any gene: 9. Germline V gene data show CDR1 as MNHNY and CDR2 as SVGAGI (reference sequence). CDR3 sequence: CASSSSVTGKNTEAFF. The CDR3 nucleotides are TGTGCCAGCAGTTCCTCCGTGACAGGGAAGAACACTGAAGCTTTCTTT.